The 28 T cell receptor beta chains reported below all come from one sample, sequenced in a study of regulatory T cells in long-lasting Graves disease. Libraries of TCR beta came from iRepertoire HTBI primers plus Arm-PCR of CDR3 regions. TCRdb redid the calling of the multiplex PCR reads with MiXCR, one entry per CDR3 protein. Among 200,000 to 250,000 distinct CDR3 sequences, 20% to 25% were seen once, and the ten largest hold approximately 15%. This sample's time point: newly diagnosed GD, antithyroid drugs for less than 3 months. From RNA extracted from PBMCs, the TCR library was made. This sample comprised peripheral blood mononuclear cells (PBMCs), obtained at new diagnosis, from a patient treated with antithyroid drugs. The receptors derive from a female donor with Graves disease.

On this clonotype: This may be a read error, as it is one base from a much larger clone. The chain links TRBV2 to TRBJ2-5; tentative D call: TRBD2 (7 bases). This CDR3 spans 14 amino acids. Germline CDR1 reads SNHLY; CDR2 reads FYNNEI. The CDR3 reads CASTQLGGGETRYF. For the CDR3, the DNA is TGTGCCAGCACCCAACTCGGCGGGGGCGAGACCCGGTACTTC.

In its sample, this clonotype was seen many times. The genes are TRBV7-2 and TRBJ1-5; D possibly corresponds to TRBD1 (6 bases). CDR1 is SGHTA and CDR2 is FQGNSA in the germline V gene. V was cut by 0 bases and J by 1 base, with 16 bases left in between. This CDR3 contains 18 residues. The CDR3 DNA reads TGTGCCAGCAGCTTAGCGATTTCGGCAGGGGAAAGCAATCAGCCCCAGCATTTT. Translation: CASSLAISAGESNQPQHF.

This clonotype came up a few times. The CDR3 DNA reads as TGTGCCAGCAGTGACCCGACAGTTGCCAAAAACATTCAGTACTTC. Protein sequence: CASSDPTVAKNIQYF. The chain is built from TRBV6-2 or TRBV6-3 and TRBJ2-4; D perhaps matches TRBD1 (5 bases). Germline V gene sequence: CDR1 MNHEY, CDR2 SVGEGT. This CDR3 comprises 15 residues. The V end was cut by 5 bases, the J end by 1 base, with 12 bases between.

The table lists this clonotype with many counts. J is TRBJ2-2 and V is TRBV19; D might be TRBD1 (5 bases). The germline V gene has CDR1 LNHDA and CDR2 SQIVND (reference sequence). The V end was cut by 4 bases, the J end by 0 bases, with 9 bases between. CDR3 size: 15 residues. CDR3 DNA: TGTGCCAGTAGTACGACGGACACGAACACCGGGGAGCTGTTTTTT. Residues: CASSTTDTNTGELFF. The full variable domain, its missing parts supplied by reference TRBV19 and TRBJ2-2, is DGGITQSPKYLFRKEGQNVTLSCEQNLNHDAMYWYRQDPGQGLRLIYYSQIVNDFQKGDIAEGYSVSREKKESFPLTVTSAQKNPTAFYLCASSTTDTNTGELFFGEGSRLTVL.

With regard to this clonotype: It is likely a read error: a sequence one base away is far more abundant. The chain couples TRBV7-2 to TRBJ2-1; TRBD2 matches 9 bases. This CDR3 spans 18 amino acids. V was clipped by 1 base and J by 10 bases; unmatched bases: 17. Germline V gene lookup returns CDR1 SGHTA and CDR2 FQGNSA. The CDR3 loop reads CASSLGPSGAGGDNEQFF. In nucleotides, the CDR3 is TGTGCCAGCAGCTTAGGCCCTTCAGGAGCGGGAGGCGATAACGAGCAGTTCTTC.

This clonotype was counted at least ten times. The rearrangement uses TRBV4-1 and TRBJ1-4; D might be TRBD1 (5 bases). Germline V gene lookup returns CDR1 MGHRA and CDR2 YSYEKL. The CDR3 has 18 residues. The V end lost 4 bases, the J end lost 8 bases, and 26 bases lay between the germline ends. The CDR3 region has the DNA TGCGCCAGCAGCCCCTTAAAGACGGCGGGGCGTGAAGGAGAAAAACTGTTTTTT. This translates into CASSPLKTAGREGEKLFF.

This clonotype has a count of ten or more. The chain uses TRBV5-6 and TRBJ2-3; D might be TRBD2 (5 bases). Germline assignment: CDR1 SGHDT and CDR2 YYEEEE. V was trimmed by 4 bases and J by 3 bases, leaving 12 bases between them. CDR3 length: 14 residues. Here the CDR3 DNA reads TGTGCCAGCAGCGCGGGCTTTGGGACAGATACGCAGTATTTT. Its translation is CASSAGFGTDTQYF.

This clonotype was seen repeatedly, ten times or more. The gene calls are TRBV5-1 and TRBJ2-5; D is undetermined. Per germline, CDR1 SGHRS and CDR2 YFSETQ. V lost 2 bases, J lost 1 base, and 6 bases lay in between. The CDR3 totals 13 residues. The CDR3 here is CASSFESQETQYF. CDR3 in DNA: TGCGCCAGCAGCTTCGAGAGCCAAGAGACCCAGTACTTC.

Only a few counts were recorded for this clonotype. This chain uses TRBV4-3 with TRBJ2-2, with 9 bases lining up with TRBD1. CDR3 length: 15 residues. Looked up from germline, CDR1 is LGHNA and CDR2 is YSLEER. The V and J ends lost 4 bases and 7 bases, in that order; junction bases with no gene match: 7. CDR3 protein: CASSLRDRDGGELFF. The CDR3 nucleotides are TGCGCCAGCAGCCTCCGGGACAGGGACGGCGGGGAGCTGTTTTTT.

This clonotype has a handful of counts. This rearrangement joins TRBV6-5 to TRBJ2-2; 12 nucleotides line up with TRBD2. CDR3 length: 16 amino acids. V lost 4 bases and J lost 4; bases outside the gene matches: 4. Looked up from germline, CDR1 is MNHEY and CDR2 is SVGAGI. The CDR3 loop is CASSSGTSGPTGELFF. The CDR3 bases are TGTGCCAGCAGTTCCGGGACTAGCGGGCCCACCGGGGAGCTGTTTTTT.

This clonotype was counted many times. V and J are TRBV7-2 and TRBJ2-1; 12 bases align to TRBD2. V lost 1 base, J lost 7 bases, and 8 bases stayed unmatched. Germline lookup yields CDR1 SGHTA and CDR2 FQGNSA. The length of the CDR3 is 17 residues. CDR3 protein: CASSLVSTSGSLNEQFF. Here the CDR3 DNA reads TGTGCCAGCAGCTTAGTATCGACTAGCGGGAGTCTGAATGAGCAGTTCTTC.

This clonotype was seen ten or more times. The chain carries TRBV20-1 and TRBJ1-1, with D tentatively TRBD1 (5 bases). Trimming removed 3 bases at V and 1 base at J, with 15 bases between. Looked up from germline, CDR1 is DFQATT and CDR2 is SNEGSKA (reference sequence). The CDR3 runs 15 residues. The CDR3 is CSASVAAGGNTEAFF. As DNA, the CDR3 is TGCAGTGCTAGCGTCGCTGCGGGGGGGAACACTGAAGCTTTCTTT.

This clonotype has a count of ten or more. The chain has TRBV12-3 or TRBV12-4 and TRBJ1-3; 7 bases align to TRBD1. The CDR3 is 14 residues long. Germline trimming cut 6 bases from V and 7 bases from J; bases unmatched to any gene: 9. The CDR3 sequence: CASRPTGFWNTIYF. The CDR3 DNA follows: TGTGCCAGCAGGCCGACAGGGTTTTGGAACACCATATATTTT.

As concerns this clonotype: This clone may be a read error of a much larger clone one base away. The chain is built from TRBV7-2 and TRBJ1-2; D is unclear. The V gene's germline CDR1 is SGHTA and CDR2 FQGNSA. This CDR3 contains 15 residues. CDR3 bases: TGTGCCAGCAGCCGACGCCGGGATCCGGGGTATGGCTACGCCTTC. This gives the protein CASSRRRDPGYGYAF.

This clonotype was counted many times. The chain recombines TRBV20-1 with TRBJ2-7; TRBD2 is a possible D gene (6 bases). CDR3 size: 14 residues. Germline CDR1 and CDR2: DFQATT and SNEGSKA (reference sequence). V lost 5 bases to trimming and J lost 7 bases, with 21 bases between them. The DNA of the CDR3 is TGCAGTGCTGAAGGCGGGACGCGGCTAAGAGAGCAGTACTTC. This translates into CSAEGGTRLREQYF.

The table lists this clonotype with many counts. This chain links TRBV12-3 or TRBV12-4 with TRBJ2-7, with a tentative D call TRBD2 (6 bases). There are 13 residues in the CDR3. V gave up 8 bases and J gave up 0 bases, with 11 bases separating them. The chain's CDR3 is CASSAGSSYEQYF. CDR3 sequence (DNA): TGTGCCAGCTCGGCGGGGTCCTCCTACGAGCAGTACTTC.

Ten or more counts support this clonotype. This rearrangement joins TRBV20-1 to TRBJ1-2; 7 bases map to TRBD1. CDR1 and CDR2 from the germline V gene are DFQATT and SNEGSKA (reference sequence). The CDR3 length is 11 residues. V was clipped by 6 bases and J by 7 bases; unmatched bases: 5. The CDR3 nucleotides read TGCAGTGCCCACACAGGGGCTGGCTACACCTTC. Protein product: CSAHTGAGYTF.

The table lists this clonotype with a few counts. The V gene is TRBV10-2, the J gene TRBJ2-7; D is uncertain. Germline-derived CDR1 and CDR2 are WSHSY and SAAADI. Trimming shortened V by 8 bases and J by 5 bases, and 16 bases separated the two germline ends. The CDR3 has 13 amino acids. The CDR3 DNA follows: TGCGCCAGCGGGGAAGGGCCCTGGGACGAGCAGTACTTC. Protein sequence: CASGEGPWDEQYF.

The sample holds a few counts of this clonotype. The chain employs TRBV11-2 and TRBJ1-4; D remains unclear. Germline CDR1 is SGHAT and CDR2 is FQNNGV. Trimming stripped 2 bases from V and 3 bases from J, with 13 bases between. CDR3 length equals 16 residues. The CDR3 DNA reads TGTGCCAGCAGCTTATATAGTTCGGTCTCTAATGAAAAACTGTTTTTT. It specifies CASSLYSSVSNEKLFF. The full variable domain, its missing parts supplied by reference TRBV11-2 and TRBJ1-4, is EAGVAQSPRYKIIEKRQSVAFWCNPISGHATLYWYQQILGQGPKLLIQFQNNGVVDDSQLPKDRFSAERLKGVDSTLKIQPAKLEDSAVYLCASSLYSSVSNEKLFFGSGTQLSVL.

The V and J genes are TRBV5-6 and TRBJ2-7; 7 bases are a match to TRBD1. Germline V gene sequence: CDR1 SGHDT, CDR2 YYEEEE. Trimming at V came to 5 bases and at J to 3 bases, leaving 14 bases not matched to a gene. The CDR3 contains 16 residues. The CDR3 here is CASRLTRGLTYYEQYF. CDR3 DNA sequence: TGTGCCAGCAGGTTGACAAGGGGGCTAACCTACTACGAGCAGTACTTC.

At least ten counts were recorded for this clonotype. The chain links TRBV4-1 to TRBJ1-4; no definite D call. Trimming removed 4 bases from V and 0 bases from J, with 9 bases in between. This CDR3 is 15 amino acids long. Germline V CDR1 and CDR2: MGHRA, YSYEKL. DNA for the CDR3: TGCGCCAGCAGCCCGTTAGTCGCAACTAATGAAAAACTGTTTTTT. Translated, it gives CASSPLVATNEKLFF.

At least ten counts were recorded for this clonotype. The gene calls are TRBV18 and TRBJ2-1, with D possibly called TRBD1 or TRBD2 (5 bases each). The CDR3 consists of 16 residues. V was cut by 3 bases and J by 2 bases, with 14 bases left in between. Germline CDR1 and CDR2: KGHSH and LQKENI. The CDR3 DNA sequence: TGTGCCAGCTCACCGGGCCGGGGCGCCGCCTACAATGAGCAGTTCTTC. As protein: CASSPGRGAAYNEQFF.

The chain is built from TRBV20-1 and TRBJ1-1, with D perhaps TRBD1 (6 bases). The germline V and J ends were trimmed by 0 bases and 0 bases, with 11 bases remaining between them. Germline assignment: CDR1 DFQATT and CDR2 SNEGSKA (reference sequence). CDR3 size: 15 residues. CDR3 region: CSARDQGTMNTEAFF. The CDR3 DNA follows: TGCAGTGCTAGAGATCAGGGGACTATGAACACTGAAGCTTTCTTT.

This clonotype has a handful of counts. It differs at one base from a far larger clone, so likely a read error. The chain is built from TRBV10-3 and TRBJ2-1, with 9 bases aligning to TRBD1. Germline V gene sequence: CDR1 ENHRY, CDR2 SYGVKD. This CDR3 comprises 15 residues. Trimming cost V 5 bases and J 4 bases; bases outside gene matches: 6. CDR3 protein: CAISLNRGLYNEQFF. CDR3 DNA: TGTGCCATCAGTTTAAACAGGGGGCTTTACAATGAGCAGTTCTTC.

This clonotype was seen at least ten times. This chain joins TRBV7-2 and TRBJ2-5, with a tentative D call TRBD1 (6 bases). The CDR3 runs to 14 residues. Between the trimmed V and J ends, which lost 7 bases and 5 bases, there was a span of 17 bases. CDR1 is SGHTA, CDR2 FQGNSA, per germline. CDR3 amino acids: CASTPGTLRETQYF. CDR3 DNA sequence: TGTGCCAGCACCCCCGGGACATTAAGGGAGACCCAGTACTTC.

This clonotype was seen many times. This sequence joins TRBV6-1 and TRBJ2-5; TRBD2 is a possible D gene (5 bases). Trimming removed 2 bases at V and 2 bases at J, with 24 bases between. The CDR3 runs 19 residues. CDR1 and CDR2 from the germline V gene are MNHNS and SASEGT. DNA of the CDR3: TGTGCCAGCAGTGAACCGTTGGACTGGTCAGTTAGTCCACAAGAGACCCAGTACTTC. As protein: CASSEPLDWSVSPQETQYF.

This clonotype was counted a few times. This may arise from a read error, as a much more abundant clone is one base away. The CDR3 loop is CSAFRGSVNTEAFF. DNA of the CDR3: TGCAGTGCTTTCCGGGGGTCGGTGAACACTGAAGCTTTCTTT. The chain couples TRBV20-1 to TRBJ1-1, with a possible D match to TRBD1 (5 bases). Germline values: CDR1 DFQATT, CDR2 SNEGSKA (reference sequence). With 5 bases removed from V and 0 bases from J, the gap between germline ends came to 13 bases. The CDR3 sequence is 14 residues long.

The chain carries TRBV4-2 and TRBJ2-7; 7 bases align to TRBD1. V dropped 2 bases and J dropped 2; count of bases not matched to a gene: 15. Germline V gene lookup returns CDR1 LGHNA and CDR2 YNFKEQ. The CDR3 extends over 18 amino acids. For the CDR3, the DNA is TGTGCCAGCAGCCAACACCGGGGCTTCGGACAGGCTACCTACGAGCAGTACTTC. Translated: CASSQHRGFGQATYEQYF.